This T cell receptor beta chain derives from a study of blood T cells in healthy people across ages. General observations from the study: A roughly linear fall in TCR beta diversity per million T cells was seen with increasing age.

For the second PCR, which ran for roughly 7 to 11 cycles, a sample-barcoded 5' primer and a J-beta primer mix were used. Each CDR3 protein gets one entry after TCRdb re-called the 5' RACE reads with MiXCR. The table lists about 1.4 million distinct CDR3 sequences, approximately 59% of them singletons, with about 6.3% in the top ten. Each donor was a healthy Caucasian individual from Russia, aged roughly 6 to 95. Researchers collected approximately 9.5 milliliters of peripheral blood from every single donor. The CDR3 runs to 14 residues. Losses at the gene ends were 5 bases for V and 1 base for J; bases not matched to a gene: 5. Germline lookup yields CDR1 MDHEN and CDR2 SYDVKM. About this clonotype: Its antigen is not known.

Sequenced material: blood. The sequence derives from a man aged 18 to 29 in good health. V gene TRBV28 combines with J gene TRBJ2-7, with 7 positions matching TRBD1. The CDR3 region has the DNA TGTGCCAGCAGTCGCCTGACAGGGTCCTACGAGCAGTACTTC. Amino acid sequence: CASSRLTGSYEQYF.